The TCR beta chain under discussion was sequenced for a study of blood T cell repertoires in COVID-19. Study-level information: Samples of COVID-19 (acute and convalescent) were obtained from the United States, Italy and Spain. In each case, the material was cDNA or gDNA derived from T cells, B-cell-depleted T cells, or PBMCs.

In the original analysis: The authors estimated nucleated cell counts from reference gene primer amplification. Assay used: immunoSEQ multiplex PCR; TCRdb lists only in-frame clones, some missing. The V and J calls and clone size were taken over from that table, and D and trimming were inferred from the DNA. The sample lists roughly 97,000 clones, more than 75% occurring once. The trim removed 2 bases at V and 6 bases at J, leaving 5 bases unmatched. The germline gives CDR1 SGHRS, CDR2 YFSETQ. This CDR3 has 14 residues. This clone occurred once. The receptor comes from an older man with acute or convalescent COVID-19. The chain couples TRBV5-1 to TRBJ1-2; 9 bases agree with TRBD1. Sequenced: peripheral blood. The CDR3 nucleotides read TGCGCCAGCAGCTTTGGGACAGGGCGTGATGGCTACACCTTC. This sequence encodes CASSFGTGRDGYTF.